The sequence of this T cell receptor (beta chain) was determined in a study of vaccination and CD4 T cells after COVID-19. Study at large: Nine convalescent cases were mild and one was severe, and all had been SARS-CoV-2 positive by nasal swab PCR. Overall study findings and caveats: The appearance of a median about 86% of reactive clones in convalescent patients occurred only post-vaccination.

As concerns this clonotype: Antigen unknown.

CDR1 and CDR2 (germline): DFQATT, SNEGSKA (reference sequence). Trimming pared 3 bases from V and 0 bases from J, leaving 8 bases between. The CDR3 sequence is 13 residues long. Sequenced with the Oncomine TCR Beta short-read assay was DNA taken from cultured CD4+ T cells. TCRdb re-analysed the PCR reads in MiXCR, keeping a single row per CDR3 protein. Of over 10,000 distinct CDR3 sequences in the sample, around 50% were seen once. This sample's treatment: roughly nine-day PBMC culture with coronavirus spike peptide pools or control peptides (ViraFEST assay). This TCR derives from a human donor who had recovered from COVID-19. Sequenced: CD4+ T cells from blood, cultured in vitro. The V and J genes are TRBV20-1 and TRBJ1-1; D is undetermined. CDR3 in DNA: TGCAGTGCTAGTCCGGCCATGAACACTGAAGCTTTCTTT. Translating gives CSASPAMNTEAFF.